These 13 T cell receptor beta chains came from one sample sequenced in a study of T-cell memory formation after mild COVID-19. Via MiXCR, TCRdb re-called the 5' RACE reads, giving one row per CDR3 protein. The profile covers 200,000 to 300,000 distinct CDR3 sequences, with approximately 15% appearing a single time and 22% taken by the ten largest. Sequenced input: PBMCs or a T cell subset sorted from them (not recorded which). Receptors were obtained from a man between 18 and 35 years old who had mild COVID-19 (a few samples of this study predate the infection). Cell type and time point are not known.

A few counts support this clonotype. The J gene is TRBJ1-2, the V gene TRBV3-1, with 7 bases lining up with TRBD1. The CDR3 covers 15 residues. CDR1 LGHDT and CDR2 YNNKEL come from the germline V gene (reference sequence). J lost 2 bases, V lost 5 bases, and 8 bases had no gene match. The CDR3: CASSNRQGLNYGYTF. CDR3 DNA: TGTGCCAGCAGCAACAGACAGGGACTAAACTATGGCTACACCTTC.

The chain links TRBV20-1 to TRBJ2-1; either TRBD1 or TRBD2 may supply D (5 bases each). Trimming shortened V by 1 base and J by 8 bases, and 15 bases separated the two germline ends. The CDR3 is made up of 14 amino acids. Germline lookup yields CDR1 DFQATT and CDR2 SNEGSKA (reference sequence). The CDR3 protein is CSARAGPPGDEQFF. CDR3 bases: TGCAGTGCTAGAGCGGGGCCCCCCGGTGATGAGCAGTTCTTC.

V is TRBV5-1 and J is TRBJ1-5; the D is unclear. The CDR3 consists of 15 residues. The V gene lost 4 bases and the J gene lost 0 bases, with 11 bases spanning the gap. The germline CDR1 and CDR2 sequences are SGHRS and YFSETQ. Here the CDR3 reads CASSVAGLSNQPQHF. CDR3 DNA sequence: TGCGCCAGCAGCGTAGCCGGTCTTAGCAATCAGCCCCAGCATTTT. Looking up the rest from reference TRBV5-1 and TRBJ1-5 gives the full variable domain: KAGVTQTPRYLIKTRGQQVTLSCSPISGHRSVSWYQQTPGQGLQFLFEYFSETQRNKGNFPGRFSGRQFSNSRSEMNVSTLELGDSALYLCASSVAGLSNQPQHFGDGTRLSIL.

This rearrangement joins TRBV4-3 to TRBJ2-5; D possibly matches TRBD1 or TRBD2 (5 bases each). CDR1 is LGHNA and CDR2 is YSLEER in the germline V gene. The CDR3 has 16 amino acids. V was cut by 0 bases and J by 6 bases, with 17 bases left in between. The CDR3 DNA reads as TGCGCCAGCAGCCAAGAGGCGAGGGGCCGGGGCAAGACCCAGTACTTC. Its translation: CASSQEARGRGKTQYF.

The chain uses TRBV7-3 and TRBJ1-1, with unresolved D. CDR1 and CDR2 (germline): SGHTA, FQGTGA. This CDR3 has 13 amino acids. V gave up 1 base and J gave up 8 bases, with 11 bases separating them. The CDR3 sequence is CASSLKGSQEAFF. CDR3 DNA: TGTGCCAGCAGCTTAAAAGGCAGTCAAGAAGCTTTCTTT.

This clonotype has just a few counts. The chain combines TRBV20-1 with TRBJ1-2; TRBD1 is a possible D gene (5 bases). Trimming cost V 6 bases and J 4 bases, with 15 bases left between them. CDR3 length: 13 amino acids. The germline V gene encodes CDR1 DFQATT and CDR2 SNEGSKA (reference sequence). DNA of the CDR3: TGCAGTGCCGCCCTGACAGCGAGCTATGGCTACACCTTC. Translated, it gives CSAALTASYGYTF.

The chain has TRBV7-2 and TRBJ2-7, with a tentative D call TRBD1 (6 bases). V dropped 5 bases and J dropped 3 bases, with 14 bases sitting between them. This CDR3 has 14 amino acids. Germline CDR1 reads SGHTA; CDR2 reads FQGNSA. The CDR3 region has the DNA TGTGCCAGCAGCCCAGACAAGGGGGACTACGAGCAGTACGTC. Amino acids: CASSPDKGDYEQYV.

This clonotype was picked up a small number of times. The J gene is TRBJ2-3, the V gene TRBV6-2 or TRBV6-3; D remains unclear. V was pared by 5 bases and J by 4 bases, with 22 bases between. CDR1 MNHEY and CDR2 SVGEGT come from the germline V gene. This CDR3 is 17 amino acids long. The CDR3 sequence: CASSLFRRRDIPDTQYF. The CDR3 DNA reads as TGTGCCAGCAGTCTGTTTAGGCGACGAGACATCCCAGATACGCAGTATTTT.

This clonotype was observed at least ten times. This chain uses TRBV24-1 with TRBJ2-2; D possibly matches TRBD1 or TRBD2 (5 bases each). This CDR3 is built from 15 residues. Germline values: CDR1 KGHDR, CDR2 SFDVKD. Trimming shortened V by 0 bases and J by 3 bases, and 7 bases separated the two germline ends. CDR3 nucleotide sequence: TGTGCCACCAGTGATTTGGGGGGAGACACCGGGGAGCTGTTTTTT. Residues: CATSDLGGDTGELFF.

In this sample, this clonotype turned up a few times. The V gene is TRBV7-3, the J gene TRBJ2-7; D is perhaps TRBD1 (6 bases). The CDR3 length is 13 residues. Germline V gene sequence: CDR1 SGHTA, CDR2 FQGTGA. Trimming cost V 4 bases and J 3 bases, with 10 bases left between them. As DNA, the CDR3 is TGTGCCAGCAGCTCAAGAGGGGGCTACGAGCAGTACTTC. The encoded protein is CASSSRGGYEQYF.

This clonotype was counted between two and nine times. The rearrangement links TRBV10-3 to TRBJ2-3; the D is unclear. The CDR3 has 12 residues. The ends were cut back, 3 bases at V and 3 bases at J, with 4 bases in the middle. The germline CDR1 and CDR2 sequences are ENHRY and SYGVKD. This CDR3 reads CAISEATDTQYF. CDR3 DNA sequence: TGTGCCATCAGTGAAGCGACAGATACGCAGTATTTT.

This rearrangement joins TRBV5-1 to TRBJ2-7; possibly TRBD1 for D (6 bases). There are 13 residues in the CDR3. The V gene lost 1 base and the J gene lost 6 bases, with 11 bases spanning the gap. Germline V gene lookup returns CDR1 SGHRS and CDR2 YFSETQ. The CDR3 nucleotides read TGCGCCAGCAGCTTGTTTACAGGGACCGAGCAGTACGTC. Its translation is CASSLFTGTEQYV.

V and J are TRBV5-1 and TRBJ1-1; 7 bases are shared with TRBD1. CDR3 length equals 15 residues. Germline values: CDR1 SGHRS, CDR2 YFSETQ. The ends lost 4 bases at V and 0 bases at J; junction bases unmatched: 6. CDR3 sequence reads: CASSPGTVLNTEAFF. The CDR3 nucleotides are TGCGCCAGCAGCCCGGGGACAGTCTTGAACACTGAAGCTTTCTTT.